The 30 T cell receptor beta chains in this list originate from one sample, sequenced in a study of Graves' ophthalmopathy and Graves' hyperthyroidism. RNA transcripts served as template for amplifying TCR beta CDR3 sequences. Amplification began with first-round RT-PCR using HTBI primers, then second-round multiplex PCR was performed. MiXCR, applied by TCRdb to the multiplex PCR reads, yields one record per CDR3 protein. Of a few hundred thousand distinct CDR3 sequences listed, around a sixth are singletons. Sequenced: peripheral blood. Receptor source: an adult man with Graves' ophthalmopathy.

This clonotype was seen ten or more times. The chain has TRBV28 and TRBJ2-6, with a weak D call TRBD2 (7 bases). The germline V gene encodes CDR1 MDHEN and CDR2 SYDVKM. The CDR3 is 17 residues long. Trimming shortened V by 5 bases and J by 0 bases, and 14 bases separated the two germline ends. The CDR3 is CASSQAGQSSGANVLTF. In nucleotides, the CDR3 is TGTGCCAGCAGTCAAGCGGGACAAAGCTCTGGGGCCAACGTCCTGACTTTC.

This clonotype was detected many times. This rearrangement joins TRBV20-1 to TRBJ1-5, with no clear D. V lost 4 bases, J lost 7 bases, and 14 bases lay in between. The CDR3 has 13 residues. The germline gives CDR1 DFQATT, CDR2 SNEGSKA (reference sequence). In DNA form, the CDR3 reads TGCAGTGCTAAAGGGCCCGCGGGACAGCCCCAGCATTTT. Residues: CSAKGPAGQPQHF.

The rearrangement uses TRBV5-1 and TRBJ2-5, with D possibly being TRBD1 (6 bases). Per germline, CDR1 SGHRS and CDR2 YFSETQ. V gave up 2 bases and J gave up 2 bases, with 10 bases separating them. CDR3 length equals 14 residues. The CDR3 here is CASSFRQAQETQYF. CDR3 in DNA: TGCGCCAGCAGCTTTAGACAGGCTCAAGAGACCCAGTACTTC.

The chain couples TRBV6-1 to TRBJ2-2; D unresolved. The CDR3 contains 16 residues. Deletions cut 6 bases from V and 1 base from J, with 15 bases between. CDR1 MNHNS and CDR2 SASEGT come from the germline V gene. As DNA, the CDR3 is TGTGCCAGCAGCCCAATCATGTCCATGAACACCGGGGAGCTGTTTTTT. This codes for CASSPIMSMNTGELFF.

CDR3 sequence reads: CASSEPTRAGTGELFF. CDR3 coding DNA: TGTGCCAGCAGTGAACCCACCAGGGCGGGGACCGGGGAGCTGTTTTTT. The rearrangement uses TRBV6-1 and TRBJ2-2, with a possible D match to TRBD2 (6 bases). The CDR3 totals 16 residues. The germline CDR1 and CDR2 sequences are MNHNS and SASEGT. Trimming pared 2 bases from V and 5 bases from J, leaving 15 bases between.

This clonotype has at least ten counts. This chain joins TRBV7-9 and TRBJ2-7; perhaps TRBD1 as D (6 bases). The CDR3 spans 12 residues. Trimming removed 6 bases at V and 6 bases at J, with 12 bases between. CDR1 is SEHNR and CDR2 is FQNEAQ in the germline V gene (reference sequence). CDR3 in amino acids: CASRSQGGEQYF. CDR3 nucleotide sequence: TGTGCCAGCAGATCACAGGGTGGCGAGCAGTACTTC.

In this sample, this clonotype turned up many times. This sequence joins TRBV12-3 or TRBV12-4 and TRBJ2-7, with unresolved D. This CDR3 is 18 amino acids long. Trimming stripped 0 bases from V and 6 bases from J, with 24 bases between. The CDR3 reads CASSLAYQAASLKAEQYF. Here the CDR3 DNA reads TGTGCCAGCAGTTTAGCCTACCAGGCCGCTTCCCTTAAGGCCGAGCAGTACTTC.

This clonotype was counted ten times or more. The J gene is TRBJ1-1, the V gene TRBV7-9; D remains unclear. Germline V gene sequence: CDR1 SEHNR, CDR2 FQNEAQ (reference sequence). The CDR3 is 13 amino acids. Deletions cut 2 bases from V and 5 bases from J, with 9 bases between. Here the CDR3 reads CASSLLGSTEAFF. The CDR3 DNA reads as TGTGCCAGCAGCTTACTGGGGAGTACTGAAGCTTTCTTT.

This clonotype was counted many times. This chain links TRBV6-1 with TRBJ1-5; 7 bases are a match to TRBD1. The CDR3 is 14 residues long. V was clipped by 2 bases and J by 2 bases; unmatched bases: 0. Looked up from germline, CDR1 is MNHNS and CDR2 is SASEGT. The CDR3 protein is CASSEQGGNQPQHF. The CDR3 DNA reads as TGTGCCAGCAGTGAACAGGGGGGCAATCAGCCCCAGCATTTT.

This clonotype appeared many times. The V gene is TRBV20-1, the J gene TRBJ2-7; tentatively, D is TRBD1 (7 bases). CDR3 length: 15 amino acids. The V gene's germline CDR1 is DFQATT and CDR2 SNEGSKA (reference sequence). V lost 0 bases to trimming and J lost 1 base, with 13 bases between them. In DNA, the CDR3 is TGCAGTGCTAGAGATAGAGCAGGGGGGTCCTACGAGCAGTACTTC. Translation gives CSARDRAGGSYEQYF.

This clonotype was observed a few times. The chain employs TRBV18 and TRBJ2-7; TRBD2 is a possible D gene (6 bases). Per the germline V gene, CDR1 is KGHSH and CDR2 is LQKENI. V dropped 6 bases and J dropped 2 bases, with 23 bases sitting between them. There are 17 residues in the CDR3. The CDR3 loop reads CASSPSALSGDPYEQYF. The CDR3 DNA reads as TGTGCCAGCTCGCCCTCGGCCCTATCGGGGGACCCCTACGAGCAGTACTTC.

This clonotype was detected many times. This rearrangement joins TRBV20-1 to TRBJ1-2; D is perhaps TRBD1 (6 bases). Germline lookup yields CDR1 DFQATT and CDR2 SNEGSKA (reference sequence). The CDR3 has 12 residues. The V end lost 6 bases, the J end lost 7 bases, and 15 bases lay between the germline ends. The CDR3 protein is CSADPWGAGYTF. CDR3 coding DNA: TGCAGTGCAGACCCCTGGGGGGCTGGCTACACCTTC.

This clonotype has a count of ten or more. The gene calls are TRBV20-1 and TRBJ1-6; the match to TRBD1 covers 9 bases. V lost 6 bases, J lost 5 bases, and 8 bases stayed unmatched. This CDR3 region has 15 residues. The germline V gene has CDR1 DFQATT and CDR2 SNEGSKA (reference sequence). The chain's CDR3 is CSAATGGPNNSPLHF. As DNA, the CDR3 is TGCAGTGCCGCTACAGGGGGCCCGAATAATTCACCCCTCCACTTT.

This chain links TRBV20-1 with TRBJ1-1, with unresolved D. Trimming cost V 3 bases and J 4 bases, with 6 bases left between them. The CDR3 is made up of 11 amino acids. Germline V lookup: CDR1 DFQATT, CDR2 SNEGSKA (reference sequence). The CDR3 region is CSARIFTEAFF. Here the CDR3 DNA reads TGCAGTGCTAGGATATTCACTGAAGCTTTCTTT.

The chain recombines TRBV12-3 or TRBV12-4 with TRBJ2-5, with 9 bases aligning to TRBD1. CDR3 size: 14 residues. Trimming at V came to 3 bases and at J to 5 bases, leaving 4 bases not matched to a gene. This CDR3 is CASSLGTGWETQYF. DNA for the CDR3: TGTGCCAGCAGTTTGGGGACAGGGTGGGAGACCCAGTACTTC.

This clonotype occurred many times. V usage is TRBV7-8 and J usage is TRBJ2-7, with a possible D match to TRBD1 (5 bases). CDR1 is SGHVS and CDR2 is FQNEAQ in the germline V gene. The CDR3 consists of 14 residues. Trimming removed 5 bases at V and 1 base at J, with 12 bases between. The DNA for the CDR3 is TGTGCCAGCAGCAAAATGGGGCATTCCTACGAGCAGTACTTC. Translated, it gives CASSKMGHSYEQYF. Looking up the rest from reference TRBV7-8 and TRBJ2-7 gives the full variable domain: GAGVSQSPRYKVAKRGQDVALRCDPISGHVSLFWYQQALGQGPEFLTYFQNEAQLDKSGLPSDRFFAERPEGSVSTLKIQRTQQEDSAVYLCASSKMGHSYEQYFGPGTRLTVT.

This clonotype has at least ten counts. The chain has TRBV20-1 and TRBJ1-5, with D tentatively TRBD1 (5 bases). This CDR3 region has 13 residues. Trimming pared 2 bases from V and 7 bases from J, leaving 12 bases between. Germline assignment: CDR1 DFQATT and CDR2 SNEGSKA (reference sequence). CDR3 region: CSARLGESQPQHF. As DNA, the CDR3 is TGCAGTGCTAGATTGGGGGAGTCACAGCCCCAGCATTTT.

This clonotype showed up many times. The CDR3 sequence is CASSPGLAGSYNEQFF. CDR3 nucleotides: TGTGCCAGCAGCCCGGGACTAGCGGGTTCCTACAATGAGCAGTTCTTC. The rearrangement links TRBV6-2 or TRBV6-3 to TRBJ2-1; 12 bases align to TRBD2. Germline-derived CDR1 and CDR2 are MNHEY and SVGEGT. J was trimmed by 1 base and V by 6 bases; bases with no gene match: 4. The CDR3 contains 16 residues.

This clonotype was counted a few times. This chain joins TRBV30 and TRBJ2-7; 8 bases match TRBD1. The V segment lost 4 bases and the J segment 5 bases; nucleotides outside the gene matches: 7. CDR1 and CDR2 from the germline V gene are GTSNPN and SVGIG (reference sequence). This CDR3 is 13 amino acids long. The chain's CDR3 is CAWTTGVFNEQYF. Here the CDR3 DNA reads TGTGCCTGGACGACAGGGGTATTCAACGAGCAGTACTTC.

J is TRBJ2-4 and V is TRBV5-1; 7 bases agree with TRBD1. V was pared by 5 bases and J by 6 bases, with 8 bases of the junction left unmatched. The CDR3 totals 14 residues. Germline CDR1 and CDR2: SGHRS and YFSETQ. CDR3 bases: TGCGCCAGCAGAGGTGAGGGGGCGAGAAACATTCAGTACTTC. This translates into CASRGEGARNIQYF.

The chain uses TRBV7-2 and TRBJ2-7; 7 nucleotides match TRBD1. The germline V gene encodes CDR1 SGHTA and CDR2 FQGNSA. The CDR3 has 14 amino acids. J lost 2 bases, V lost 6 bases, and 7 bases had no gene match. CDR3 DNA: TGTGCCAGCAGGGAACCGGGACAGACCTACGAGCAGTACTTC. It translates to CASREPGQTYEQYF.

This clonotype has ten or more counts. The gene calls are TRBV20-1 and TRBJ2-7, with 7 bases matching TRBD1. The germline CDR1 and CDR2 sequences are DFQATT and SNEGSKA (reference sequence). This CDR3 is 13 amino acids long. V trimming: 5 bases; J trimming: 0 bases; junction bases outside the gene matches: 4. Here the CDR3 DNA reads TGCAGTGCTCGACAGGGCTCCTCCTACGAGCAGTACTTC. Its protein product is CSARQGSSYEQYF.

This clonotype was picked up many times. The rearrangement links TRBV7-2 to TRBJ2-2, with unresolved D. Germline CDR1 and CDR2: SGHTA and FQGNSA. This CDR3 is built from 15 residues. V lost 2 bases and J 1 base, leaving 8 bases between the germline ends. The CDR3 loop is CASSLFYKNTGELFF. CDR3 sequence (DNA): TGTGCCAGCAGCTTATTTTACAAGAACACCGGGGAGCTGTTTTTT.

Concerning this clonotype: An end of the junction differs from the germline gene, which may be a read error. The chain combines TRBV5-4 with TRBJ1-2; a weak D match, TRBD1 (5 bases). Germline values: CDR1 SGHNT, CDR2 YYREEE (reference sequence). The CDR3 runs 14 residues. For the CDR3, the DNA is TGTGCCAGCACGGCGACCCAGACAGTAGGTGGCTACACTTTC. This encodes CASTATQTVGGYTF.

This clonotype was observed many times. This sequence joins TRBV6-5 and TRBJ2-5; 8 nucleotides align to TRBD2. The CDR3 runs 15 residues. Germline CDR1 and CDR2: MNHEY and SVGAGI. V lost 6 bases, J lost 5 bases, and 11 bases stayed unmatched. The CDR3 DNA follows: TGTGCCAGCAGAACCGGGACTAGGGTAGGGGAGACCCAGTACTTC. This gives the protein CASRTGTRVGETQYF.

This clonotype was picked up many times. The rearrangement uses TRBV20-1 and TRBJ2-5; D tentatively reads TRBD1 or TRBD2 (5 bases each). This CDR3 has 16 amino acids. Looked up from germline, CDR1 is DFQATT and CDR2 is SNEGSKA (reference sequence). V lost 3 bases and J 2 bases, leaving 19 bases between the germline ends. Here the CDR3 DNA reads TGCAGTGCTAGTTCCCCGGGGCAGGTGACTCAAGAGACCCAGTACTTC. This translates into CSASSPGQVTQETQYF.

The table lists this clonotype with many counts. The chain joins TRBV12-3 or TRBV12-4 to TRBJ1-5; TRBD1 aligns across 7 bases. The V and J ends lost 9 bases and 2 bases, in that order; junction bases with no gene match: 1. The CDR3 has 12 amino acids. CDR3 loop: CASGTGNQPQHF. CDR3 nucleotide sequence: TGTGCCAGTGGGACAGGCAATCAGCCCCAGCATTTT.

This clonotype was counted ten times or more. The CDR3 coding sequence is TGTGCCAGCAGCTCTGGGTTCCTTTCTAACTATGGCTACACCTTC. This sequence encodes CASSSGFLSNYGYTF. The chain employs TRBV28 and TRBJ1-2, with D unclear. CDR3 size: 15 residues. V lost 6 bases to trimming and J lost 0 bases, with 14 bases between them. CDR1 and CDR2 (germline): MDHEN, SYDVKM.

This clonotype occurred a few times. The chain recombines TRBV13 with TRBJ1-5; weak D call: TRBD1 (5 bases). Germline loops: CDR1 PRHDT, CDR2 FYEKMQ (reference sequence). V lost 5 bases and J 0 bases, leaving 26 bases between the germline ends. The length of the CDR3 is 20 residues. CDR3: CASSPNAGTDYAYSNQPQHF. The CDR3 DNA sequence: TGTGCCAGCAGCCCTAATGCGGGGACCGACTACGCCTATAGCAATCAGCCCCAGCATTTT.

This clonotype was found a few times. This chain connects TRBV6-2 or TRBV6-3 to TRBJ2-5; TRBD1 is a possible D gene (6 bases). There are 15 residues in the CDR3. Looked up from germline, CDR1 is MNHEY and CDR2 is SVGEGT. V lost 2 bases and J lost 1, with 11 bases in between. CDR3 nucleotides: TGTGCCAGCAGTTACGCCGGGACACTCCAAGAGACCCAGTACTTC. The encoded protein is CASSYAGTLQETQYF.